This T cell receptor beta chain appears in the sequencing data of a study of blood T cell repertoires in COVID-19. TCRdb's copy holds only in-frame clones and misses some; the assay was immunoSEQ multiplex PCR. The table has approximately 170,000 clones, around 85% seen once. Trimming took off 6 bases at V and 7 bases at J, with 11 bases between the two ends. This CDR3 has 12 amino acids. The germline V gene encodes CDR1 SNHLY and CDR2 FYNNEI. This TCR was recovered from a woman aged 70-85 years with acute or convalescent COVID-19. The J gene is TRBJ2-3, the V gene TRBV2, with TRBD1 as a possible D gene (6 bases). What was sequenced was peripheral blood. CDR3 amino acids: CASRGAPNTQYF. DNA for the CDR3: TGTGCCAGCAGGGGGGCTCCTAATACGCAGTATTTT.